This record looks at one TCR beta chain sequence and its context. Its antigen is unknown. The authors carried out high-throughput sequencing of TCR beta. They applied it to CD8+ and CD4+ T cells obtained from blood. Recently defined diagnostic criteria classed the Susac syndrome patients as definite or probable. The sample is drawn from a study of CD8 T cells in Susac syndrome. Across the whole study: Patients with Susac syndrome had blood drawn and were at that point therapy-naive, on corticosteroids, or on intravenous immunoglobulin alone.

RNA amounts of 0.5 to 1 ug underwent reverse transcription with random hexamers. TCRdb reprocessed the immunoSEQ multiplex PCR reads via MiXCR and lists one record per CDR3 protein. In the table there are 75,000 to 80,000 distinct CDR3 sequences, roughly 94% of which are singletons. The study, taken as a whole, reports: Clonal CD8+ expansion in Susac was highest in TEMRA cells and active patients.

Sequenced material: CD8+ T cells from PBMCs. This TCR was recovered from a human donor with Susac syndrome.

The CDR3 bases are TGCGCCAGCAGCTTGGCCGGGGGGGCTTCAAATGAGCAGTTCTTC. Its translation is CASSLAGGASNEQFF. The J gene is TRBJ2-1, the V gene TRBV5-1, with 8 bases identical to TRBD2. The V and J ends lost 0 bases and 7 bases, in that order; junction bases with no gene match: 6. Germline assignment: CDR1 SGHRS and CDR2 YFSETQ. The CDR3 consists of 15 residues.